Listed here are 14 T cell receptor beta chains from one sample, sequenced in a study of blood T cell repertoires in COVID-19. The table came from immunoSEQ multiplex PCR; TCRdb's copy has only in-frame clones and leaves some out. This table holds hundreds of thousands of clones, 80% to 90% found once. The sample consisted of PBMCs or T cells enriched from blood (not recorded which). These receptors all come from a woman younger than 35 who had recovered from COVID-19.

As to this clone: The limits of the CDR3 on the DNA are not certain, so only TCRdb's listed CDR3 is given. This chain joins TRBV5-8 and TRBJ1-2; TRBD1, the D gene given by the table, was not confirmed from the DNA. The CDR3 length equals 13 residues, ends included. The germline V gene has CDR1 SGHTS and CDR2 YDEGEE. The CDR3 protein is CASSFGQGSFCTF.

This clone was seen a handful of times. V is TRBV6-4 and J is TRBJ2-3; 7 nucleotides align to TRBD1. V shed 5 bases and J 0 bases; nucleotides not matched to a gene: 2. This CDR3 has 14 residues. Germline V gives CDR1 MRHNA, CDR2 SNTAGT. CDR3 in amino acids: CASSHRGSTDTQYF. In DNA form, the CDR3 reads TGTGCCAGCAGTCACAGGGGTAGCACAGATACGCAGTATTTT.

Remarks on this clone: Its ends do not fully match the called genes, so a read error is possible. This chain connects TRBV7-6 to TRBJ2-7, with TRBD2 matching over 10 bases. CDR1 and CDR2 (germline): SGHVS, FNYEAQ. The CDR3 is 14 amino acids. The CDR3 reads CASSLEGSGRPMVF. The CDR3 DNA reads as TGTGCCAGCAGCTTAGAAGGTAGCGGGAGGCCAATGGTCTTC.

The rearrangement uses TRBV28 and TRBJ2-7; a possible D gene is TRBD2 (5 bases). Trimming left V 5 bases short and J 2 bases short, with 13 bases between. CDR1 and CDR2 (germline): MDHEN, SYDVKM. This CDR3 comprises 14 residues. The CDR3 sequence: CASSHPRGTYEQYF. The CDR3 nucleotides read TGTGCCAGCAGTCACCCACGAGGGACCTACGAGCAGTACTTC. Looking up the rest from reference TRBV28 and TRBJ2-7 gives the full variable domain: DVKVTQSSRYLVKRTGEKVFLECVQDMDHENMFWYRQDPGLGLRLIYFSYDVKMKEKGDIPEGYSVSREKKERFSLILESASTNQTSMYLCASSHPRGTYEQYFGPGTRLTVT.

The V gene is TRBV11-1, the J gene TRBJ2-2; the match to TRBD1 covers 9 bases. The CDR3 is 16 residues long. The V gene's germline CDR1 is SGHAT and CDR2 FQDESV (reference sequence). Unmatched junction bases numbered 7, after V lost 4 bases and J lost 4 bases. The CDR3 sequence is CASSWDRVFGTGELFF. In DNA, the CDR3 is TGTGCCAGCAGCTGGGACAGGGTTTTCGGCACCGGGGAGCTGTTTTTT.

The chain has TRBV4-3 and TRBJ2-3; weak D call: TRBD2 (5 bases). CDR3 length: 13 amino acids. Germline V gene lookup returns CDR1 LGHNA and CDR2 YSLEER. With 0 bases removed from V and 8 bases from J, the gap between germline ends came to 9 bases. This CDR3 is CASSQDNGGTQYF. In DNA form, the CDR3 reads TGCGCCAGCAGCCAAGATAACGGAGGTACGCAGTATTTT.

The V gene is TRBV10-3, the J gene TRBJ2-5, with 7 positions matching TRBD2. V shed 6 bases, J shed 2 bases, and the junction held 9 bases outside the gene matches. The CDR3 sequence is 15 residues long. Germline V gene data show CDR1 as ENHRY and CDR2 as SYGVKD. The CDR3 nucleotides are TGTGCCATCAGCGCCACCCCAGCGGGACAAGAGACCCAGTACTTC. Encoded protein: CAISATPAGQETQYF.

J is TRBJ1-3 and V is TRBV10-3, with TRBD1 matching 8 bases. This CDR3 is built from 17 residues. Germline CDR1 reads ENHRY; CDR2 reads SYGVKD. V lost 1 base to trimming and J lost 4 bases; unmatched junction nucleotides: 9. The CDR3 here is CAISEFAGTGAGNTIYF. DNA for the CDR3: TGTGCCATCAGTGAGTTCGCAGGGACAGGAGCAGGAAACACCATATATTTT.

This clone was detected only a few times. The genes are TRBV6-5 and TRBJ2-2; D may be TRBD2 (5 bases). Germline loops: CDR1 MNHEY, CDR2 SVGAGI. The CDR3 spans 15 residues. Trimming pared 8 bases from V and 8 bases from J, leaving 21 bases between. DNA of the CDR3: TGTGCCAGCTCAAGGGCAGCTTACGGGGTGGGGGAGCTGTTTTTT. Translation gives CASSRAAYGVGELFF.

The V and J genes are TRBV27 and TRBJ2-3; a possible D gene is TRBD2 (6 bases). Germline CDR1 reads MNHEY; CDR2 reads SMNVEV (reference sequence). The CDR3 sequence is 14 residues long. V lost 7 bases and J lost 0, with 11 bases in between. CDR3 sequence: CASNPGTSTDTQYF. CDR3 DNA: TGTGCCAGCAACCCGGGGACTAGCACAGATACGCAGTATTTT.

The rearrangement links TRBV19 to TRBJ1-5, with TRBD1 as a possible D gene (6 bases). The CDR3 loop spans 15 amino acids. The V and J ends lost 7 bases and 3 bases respectively, with 16 bases between them. CDR1 is LNHDA, CDR2 SQIVND, per germline (reference sequence). CDR3: CASMWGGDTNQPQHF. As DNA, the CDR3 is TGTGCCAGTATGTGGGGGGGCGATACCAATCAGCCCCAGCATTTT.

The J gene is TRBJ2-6, the V gene TRBV7-2; D is possibly TRBD1 (6 bases). Germline V CDR1 and CDR2: SGHTA, FQGNSA. The CDR3 runs 16 residues. Trimming pared 5 bases from V and 0 bases from J, leaving 11 bases between. In DNA form, the CDR3 reads TGTGCCAGCAGCCCAGGACAGTACTCTGGGGCCAACGTCCTGACTTTC. Translated: CASSPGQYSGANVLTF.

The chain is built from TRBV6-1 and TRBJ1-2; TRBD1 matches 10 bases. This CDR3 is built from 13 residues. Germline loops: CDR1 MNHNS, CDR2 SASEGT. V shed 3 bases and J 7 bases; nucleotides not matched to a gene: 2. The CDR3 DNA sequence: TGTGCCAGCAGTGACCGGGACAGGGGTGGCTACACCTTC. This encodes CASSDRDRGGYTF.

This chain connects TRBV7-3 to TRBJ2-3; tentatively, D is TRBD2 (5 bases). Per germline, CDR1 SGHTA and CDR2 FQGTGA. The CDR3 loop spans 16 amino acids. V was cut by 2 bases and J by 1 base, with 13 bases left in between. Here the CDR3 reads CASSLVSALGTDTQYF. The CDR3 region has the DNA TGTGCCAGCAGCTTAGTTAGCGCGTTAGGCACAGATACGCAGTATTTT.